This T cell receptor beta chain was captured by sequencing in a study of blood T cell repertoires in COVID-19. For the study at large: Whether acute or convalescent, the COVID-19 samples came from the United States, Italy and Spain. The cDNA or gDNA used as material had been derived from T cells, B-cell-depleted T cells, or PBMCs.

The ends lost 0 bases at V and 6 bases at J; junction bases unmatched: 8. The germline V gene encodes CDR1 SGHTS and CDR2 YDEGEE. CDR3 size: 17 residues. Original methodology: From reference gene primer amplification, estimates of nucleated cell counts were derived. Clones were read by immunoSEQ multiplex PCR, and TCRdb kept only the in-frame ones, dropping some. Clone size and V and J calls were adopted from that table, with D and trimming inferred from the DNA. Counted here are some 290,000 clones, 70% to 90% occurring once; the ten biggest clones make up 3.5% to 5.5%. Material: peripheral blood. This chain connects TRBV5-8 to TRBJ2-2; 10 bases are shared with TRBD2. This sequence was found in a man in his sixties who had recovered from COVID-19. CDR3 residues: CASSLGLAGFKAGELFF. CDR3 DNA sequence: TGTGCCAGCAGCTTGGGACTAGCGGGCTTTAAGGCCGGGGAGCTGTTTTTT.